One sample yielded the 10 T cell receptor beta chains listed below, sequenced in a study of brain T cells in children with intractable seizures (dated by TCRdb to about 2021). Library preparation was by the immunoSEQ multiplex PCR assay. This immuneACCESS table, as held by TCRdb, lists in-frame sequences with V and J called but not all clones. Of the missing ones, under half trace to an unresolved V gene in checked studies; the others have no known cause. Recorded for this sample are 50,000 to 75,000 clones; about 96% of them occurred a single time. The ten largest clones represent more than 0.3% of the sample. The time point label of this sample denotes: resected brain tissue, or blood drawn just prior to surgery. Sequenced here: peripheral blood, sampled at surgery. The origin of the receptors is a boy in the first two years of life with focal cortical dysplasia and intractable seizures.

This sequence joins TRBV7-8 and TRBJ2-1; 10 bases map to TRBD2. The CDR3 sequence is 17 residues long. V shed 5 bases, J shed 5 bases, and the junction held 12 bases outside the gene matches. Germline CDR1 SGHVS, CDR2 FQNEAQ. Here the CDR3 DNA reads TGTGCCAGCAGCCTTACTCTTAGCGGGGGGCGCAACAATGAGCAGTTCTTC. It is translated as CASSLTLSGGRNNEQFF.

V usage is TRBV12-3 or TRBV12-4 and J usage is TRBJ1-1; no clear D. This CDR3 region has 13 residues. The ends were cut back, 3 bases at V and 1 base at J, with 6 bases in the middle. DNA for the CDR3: TGTGCCAGCAGTTTCGCAGGGAACACTGAAGCTTTCTTT. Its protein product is CASSFAGNTEAFF.

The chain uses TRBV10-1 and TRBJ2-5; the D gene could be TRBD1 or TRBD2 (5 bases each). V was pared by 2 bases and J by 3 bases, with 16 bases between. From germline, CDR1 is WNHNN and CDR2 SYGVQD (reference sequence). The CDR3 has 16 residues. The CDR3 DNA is TGCGCCAGCAGTGAGGCGCCCCCCGGGACCAAAGAGACCCAGTACTTC. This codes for CASSEAPPGTKETQYF.

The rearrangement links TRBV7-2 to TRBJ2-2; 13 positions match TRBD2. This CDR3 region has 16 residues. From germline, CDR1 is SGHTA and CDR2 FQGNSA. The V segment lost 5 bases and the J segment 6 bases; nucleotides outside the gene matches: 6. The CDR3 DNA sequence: TGTGCCAGCAGCCCAATGGGACTAGCGGGATCCGGGGAGCTGTTTTTT. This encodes CASSPMGLAGSGELFF.

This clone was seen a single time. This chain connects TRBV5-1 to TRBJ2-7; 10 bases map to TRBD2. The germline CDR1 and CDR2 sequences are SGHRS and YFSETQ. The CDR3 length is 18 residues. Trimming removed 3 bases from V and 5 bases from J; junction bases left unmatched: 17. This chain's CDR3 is CASSSKNNYGTSVNEQYF. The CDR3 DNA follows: TGCGCCAGCAGCTCGAAAAACAATTACGGGACTAGCGTAAACGAGCAGTACTTC.

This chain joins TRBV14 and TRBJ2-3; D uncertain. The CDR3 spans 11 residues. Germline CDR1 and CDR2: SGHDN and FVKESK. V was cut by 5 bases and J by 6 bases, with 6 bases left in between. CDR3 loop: CASSDLDTQYF. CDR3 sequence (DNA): TGTGCCAGCAGCGATTTGGATACGCAGTATTTT.

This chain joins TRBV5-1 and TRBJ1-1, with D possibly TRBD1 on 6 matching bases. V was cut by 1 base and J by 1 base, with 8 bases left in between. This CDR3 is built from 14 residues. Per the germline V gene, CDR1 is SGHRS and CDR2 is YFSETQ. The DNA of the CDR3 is TGCGCCAGCAGCTTGCGGACAGCGAACACTGAAGCTTTCTTT. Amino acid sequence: CASSLRTANTEAFF.

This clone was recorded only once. This CDR3 reads CASSLGDGLNQPQHF. CDR3 nucleotides: TGTGCCAGCAGTTTAGGGGACGGCCTCAATCAGCCCCAGCATTTT. The V and J genes are TRBV27 and TRBJ1-5; tentatively, D is TRBD1 (5 bases). Trimming took 2 bases from V and 3 from J, leaving 11 bases between them. CDR3 length: 15 residues. Per the germline V gene, CDR1 is MNHEY and CDR2 is SMNVEV (reference sequence).

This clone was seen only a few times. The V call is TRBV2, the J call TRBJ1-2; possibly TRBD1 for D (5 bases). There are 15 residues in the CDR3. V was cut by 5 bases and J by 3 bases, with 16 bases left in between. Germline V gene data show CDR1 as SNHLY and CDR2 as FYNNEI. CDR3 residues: CASSRGDSPYYGYTF. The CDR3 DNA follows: TGTGCCAGCAGTAGGGGAGACAGTCCTTACTATGGCTACACCTTC.

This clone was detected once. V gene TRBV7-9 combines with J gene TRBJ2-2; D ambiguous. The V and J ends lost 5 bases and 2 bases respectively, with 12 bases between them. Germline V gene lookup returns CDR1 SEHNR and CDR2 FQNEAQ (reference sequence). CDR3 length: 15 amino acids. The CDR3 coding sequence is TGTGCCAGCAGCCCGGTTGGACCTAACACCGGGGAGCTGTTTTTT. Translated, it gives CASSPVGPNTGELFF.